This T cell receptor (beta chain) was captured in a study of T-cell reconstitution after alpha-beta-depleted transplantation in children. This clonotype was recorded a few times. The antigen is not known. General study findings and limits: By one year post-transplant, T-cell counts and diversity largely arose from T cells that were newly produced. Alpha-beta T cells present about two months after transplant were reported to originate from several hundred expanded graft clones.

Researchers prepared the TCRbeta library using unique molecular identifiers, the study reports. TCRdb called the PCR reads again in MiXCR, with one record for every CDR3 protein. This repertoire shows around 800,000 distinct CDR3 sequences, approximately 15% found once; its top ten account for roughly 4.8%. This sequence was found in a male patient aged 5 to 17 who had a stem cell transplant for acute lymphoblastic leukemia, so the T cells may come from the graft donor. This material consisted of PBMCs, mostly from graft donor cells, taken 360 days after TCRalphabeta/CD19-depleted stem cell transplant.

CDR3 in amino acids: CASSQGQGVNTEAFF. The DNA of the CDR3 is TGTGCCAGCAGCCAGGGACAGGGGGTGAACACTGAAGCTTTCTTT. The chain recombines TRBV7-8 with TRBJ1-1; 11 positions agree with TRBD1. Germline assignment: CDR1 SGHVS and CDR2 FQNEAQ. The ends lost 5 bases at V and 0 bases at J; junction bases unmatched: 2. The CDR3 sequence is 15 residues long.